The entry below describes one T cell receptor (beta chain). Germline V lookup: CDR1 KGHSH, CDR2 LQKENI. This CDR3 has 17 residues. Trimming took 1 base from V and 0 from J, leaving 13 bases between them. The sample is drawn from a study of blood T cell repertoires in COVID-19. In the original processing: From reference gene primer amplification, estimates of nucleated cell counts were derived. Produced via immunoSEQ multiplex PCR; TCRdb's table is partial and in-frame only. The D gene and trimming were derived from the DNA, and the V and J assignments and clone size from that table. The table records about 160,000 clones, 81% of them present only once.

The chain is built from TRBV18 and TRBJ1-3; D gene unclear. The source of this sequence is a woman in her thirties or forties with acute COVID-19. The material sequenced was PBMCs or T cells enriched from blood (not recorded which). The CDR3 protein is CASSPRAPGVSGNTIYF. CDR3 sequence (DNA): TGTGCCAGCTCACCACGGGCCCCCGGGGTCTCTGGAAACACCATATATTTT.